This entry describes one TCR beta chain. A single count supports this clone. Its cognate antigen has yet to be identified. Base quality data are lacking; no much larger clone is found one base away. The time point label, read with the paper, signifies: about 28 days (+/-7) after the second vaccine dose. AZD1222 recipients with second doses at about 4 weeks or about 12 weeks were pooled, because spike-specific TCR depth and breadth did not differ between schedules. Samples from vaccinated people were obtained from the UK trials COV001 and COV002, which included a single-blind randomized controlled phase 2/3 trial of AZD1222 (ChAdOx1 nCoV-19) in healthy adults. For TCRbeta chain sequencing, PBMC samples were collected from trial participants at day 0 and at day 28 after the second dose. This entry is derived from a study of T cell responses to AZD1222 COVID-19 vaccine (dated by TCRdb to about 2021). The study in broad terms: TCR sequencing covered some 240 trial participants: 200 to 220 given two doses of AZD1222 and around 25 given two doses of MenACWY control vaccine. Enrollment into the trials was organized by age into subgroups of 18-55, 56-69 and 70-plus years, and those subgroups contained roughly 150, 30 and 60 TCR-sequenced participants, respectively.

Points the paper makes about the study in general: After two AZD1222 doses, both the breadth and the depth of spike-specific TCRs were significantly higher than at day 0 and than in MenACWY recipients. Conclusions about previously exposed vaccinees are limited because only six or seven AZD1222 recipients were SARS-CoV-2 seropositive at baseline. CD4 TCRs associated with the vaccine covered the entire spike protein, and the dominant responses were in regions 160-218 and 743-854. No day 14 peak-response samples were available, so repertoires were characterized only after the peak T cell response. Reportedly, close to half of the unique spike-specific TCRs recognized epitopes lying outside the regions that are mutated in the B.1.351 and B.1.1.7 variants. Most participants were white British and females outnumbered males, and the authors suggested that clonal diversity may have been underestimated. The 56-69-year group was small, and its depth increase did not reach significance, likely because of low power.

The CDR3 regions of human TCRbeta chains were analyzed by immunosequencing. On the study's bioinformatics: Repertoire TCRs were checked for matches against a reference library of SARS-CoV-2-specific TCRs that had been generated using the MIRA antigen-specificity platform. Breadth meant the fraction of unique TCRs that were SARS-CoV-2-associated, whereas depth meant the fraction of total T cells that were SARS-CoV-2-associated. Using the MIRA data, every spike-specific TCR was mapped to the spike region that the TCR reacted to and assigned to either a CD4 or a CD8 class. Log10-transformed breadth and depth values were compared by one-way ANOVA with Sidak's multiple comparisons tests. TCRdb obtained this table from immuneACCESS and retained in-frame rearrangements with V and J assigned. These tables miss some clones; where compared with another copy, unresolved V genes account for less than half of the shortfall, and the remainder is unexplained. The V and J calls and clone size are taken from that table; D and trimming were inferred from the DNA. In this sample the table shows approximately 130,000 clones, approximately 86% of which occur a single time. The ten largest account for 4.5% to 7% of the sample.

The source material was peripheral blood, sampled 28 days after the second AZD1222 dose. The sequence came from an adult who received the AZD1222 COVID-19 vaccine.

This receptor carries the CDR3 CASSASYEQYF. The nucleotide sequence is given as TGTGCCAGCAGCGCCTCCTACGAGCAGTACTTC. The sequence is built from TRBV9 and TRBJ2-7; the D segment cannot be called with confidence. The germline V gene encodes CDR1 SGDLS and CDR2 YYNGEE. The trim is 3 bases for V and 0 bases for J, with a gap of 1 base between the germline ends. The CDR3, cysteine through phenylalanine, is 11 amino acids long. The kept DNA is CDR3 alone, 33 bases in frame from the first base.